Below, 14 T cell receptor beta chains from the same sample are listed, as sequenced in a study of shared clonotypes between healthy human individuals (dated by TCRdb to 2019 to 2021). CD8 naive samples were obtained by positive selection for CCR7 among CD45RO-negative cells, yielding a CD45RA+CCR7+ population from which TemRA cells were excluded. The library was generated by the immunoSEQ multiplex PCR assay. The source is immuneACCESS, and TCRdb retained only in-frame sequences with V and J called. Part of the clones is not carried over; for the studies checked, unresolved V genes explain less than half of this, and the remainder is unexplained. A total of around 1.9 million clones appear in this sample, 90% to 95% of them only once. The ten largest clonotypes hold more than 1.5% of the sample. The sequenced sample was naive CD8+ T cells from PBMCs. This sample's cell subset or site label indicates: CD45RA+CCR7+. The source of these receptors is a man in his late teens or twenties in good health. Some clones in this sample may be carry-over from other donors' samples.

This sequence joins TRBV2 and TRBJ2-7, with D possibly TRBD2 on 5 matching bases. Germline V gene sequence: CDR1 SNHLY, CDR2 FYNNEI. The CDR3 has 15 amino acids. Trimming left V 10 bases short and J 2 bases short, with 21 bases between. The CDR3 DNA is TGTGCCAACGCCCCCTTTGGGGAGACTGCCTACGAGCAGTACTTC. This gives the protein CANAPFGETAYEQYF.

This clone was counted a single time. The same CDR3 can be traced to other DNA sequences in this sample. This chain uses TRBV7-9 with TRBJ2-2; maybe TRBD2 (5 bases). The CDR3 runs 12 residues. Trimming pared 5 bases from V and 6 bases from J, leaving 7 bases between. Per the germline V gene, CDR1 is SEHNR and CDR2 is FQNEAQ (reference sequence). CDR3 nucleotide sequence: TGTGCCAGCAGCCGGGGTGCCGGGGAGCTGTTTTTT. This encodes CASSRGAGELFF.

The chain joins TRBV6-5 to TRBJ2-5; no firm D call. V gave up 7 bases and J gave up 5 bases, with 17 bases separating them. The CDR3 length is 14 residues. In germline, CDR1 is MNHEY, CDR2 SVGAGI. CDR3 in DNA: TGTGCCAGCACCCCTTCGGCAGAAGGGGAGACCCAGTACTTC. It codes for CASTPSAEGETQYF.

The gene calls are TRBV28 and TRBJ2-1; D unresolved. The V end was cut by 4 bases, the J end by 9 bases, with 10 bases between. The CDR3 loop spans 12 amino acids. Germline-derived CDR1 and CDR2 are MDHEN and SYDVKM. In nucleotides, the CDR3 is TGTGCCAGCAGTTCTGGGTGGTTTGAGCAGTTCTTC. Protein product: CASSSGWFEQFF.

J is TRBJ1-2 and V is TRBV27; 9 nucleotides line up with TRBD1. V lost 5 bases, J lost 8 bases, and 12 bases stayed unmatched. This CDR3 has 15 amino acids. Germline V gene data show CDR1 as MNHEY and CDR2 as SMNVEV (reference sequence). This CDR3 is CASSPGTGFFGGYTF. CDR3 DNA: TGTGCCAGCAGTCCAGGGACAGGGTTCTTCGGGGGCTACACCTTC.

The V and J genes are TRBV27 and TRBJ2-1; TRBD2 agrees at 16 bases. The CDR3 has 17 amino acids. Germline values: CDR1 MNHEY, CDR2 SMNVEV (reference sequence). V was pared by 7 bases and J by 3 bases, with 6 bases of the junction left unmatched. DNA of the CDR3: TGTGCCAGCATCGGGACTAGCGGGAGGGCAATCTACAATGAGCAGTTCTTC. Encoded protein: CASIGTSGRAIYNEQFF.

The rearrangement links TRBV27 to TRBJ2-3; 10 positions match TRBD2. In germline, CDR1 is MNHEY, CDR2 SMNVEV (reference sequence). Losses at the gene ends were 6 bases for V and 2 bases for J; bases not matched to a gene: 8. This CDR3 is built from 16 residues. CDR3 sequence reads: CASRNSGTSATDTQYF. DNA of the CDR3: TGTGCCAGCAGAAATTCCGGGACTAGCGCCACAGATACGCAGTATTTT.

The chain combines TRBV4-1 with TRBJ2-2; D not resolved. V was shortened by 1 base and J by 4 bases, with 16 bases between the two germline ends. This CDR3 has 17 residues. Germline values: CDR1 MGHRA, CDR2 YSYEKL. The CDR3 nucleotides are TGCGCCAGCAGCCAAGTAGTAAAGGAATCGACCACCGGGGAGCTGTTTTTT. Encoded protein: CASSQVVKESTTGELFF.

The V call is TRBV5-6, the J call TRBJ2-1, with TRBD2 matching over 12 bases. CDR1 and CDR2 (germline): SGHDT, YYEEEE. This CDR3 is 15 amino acids long. V dropped 2 bases and J dropped 9; count of bases not matched to a gene: 6. CDR3: CASSFASGRVGEQFF. The CDR3 nucleotides read TGTGCCAGCAGCTTCGCTAGCGGGAGGGTGGGTGAGCAGTTCTTC.

This chain joins TRBV25-1 and TRBJ2-2; TRBD1 or TRBD2 may be the D gene (5 bases each). Germline CDR1 MGHDK, CDR2 SYGVNS. Trimming took off 4 bases at V and 5 bases at J, with 11 bases between the two ends. This CDR3 has 14 amino acids. The CDR3 loop is CASSATGRTGELFF. The DNA of the CDR3 is TGTGCCAGCAGTGCCACGGGACGGACCGGGGAGCTGTTTTTT.

The sample holds a few counts of this clone. The chain is built from TRBV19 and TRBJ1-2, with unresolved D. This CDR3 has 15 amino acids. Trimming cost V 3 bases and J 0 bases, with 11 bases left between them. The V gene's germline CDR1 is LNHDA and CDR2 SQIVND (reference sequence). The chain's CDR3 is CASSIRIGTNYGYTF. Written as DNA, the CDR3 is TGTGCCAGTAGTATTCGAATAGGCACTAACTATGGCTACACCTTC.

This clone was found once. The V gene is TRBV27, the J gene TRBJ2-1, with D unclear. Germline CDR1 and CDR2: MNHEY and SMNVEV (reference sequence). V was trimmed by 2 bases and J by 6 bases, leaving 11 bases between them. The CDR3 consists of 14 residues. The CDR3 loop is CASSLGVSGNEQFF. As DNA, the CDR3 is TGTGCCAGCAGTTTAGGGGTTAGTGGCAATGAGCAGTTCTTC.

The V and J genes are TRBV5-1 and TRBJ2-5; perhaps D is TRBD1 or TRBD2 (6 bases each). CDR1 and CDR2 from the germline V gene are SGHRS and YFSETQ. Trimming stripped 4 bases from V and 7 bases from J, with 17 bases between. The CDR3 spans 14 residues. DNA for the CDR3: TGCGCCAGCAGCCTCCCGAGGGGGGCTTCGACCCAGTACTTC. This sequence encodes CASSLPRGASTQYF.

This chain uses TRBV4-1 with TRBJ2-4; 7 bases agree with TRBD1. The V and J ends lost 1 base and 3 bases, in that order; junction bases with no gene match: 12. CDR3 length equals 18 residues. From germline, CDR1 is MGHRA and CDR2 YSYEKL. The CDR3 DNA is TGCGCCAGCAGCCAAGTAAAAGACGTACAGGGGTACAAAAACATTCAGTACTTC. Residues: CASSQVKDVQGYKNIQYF.